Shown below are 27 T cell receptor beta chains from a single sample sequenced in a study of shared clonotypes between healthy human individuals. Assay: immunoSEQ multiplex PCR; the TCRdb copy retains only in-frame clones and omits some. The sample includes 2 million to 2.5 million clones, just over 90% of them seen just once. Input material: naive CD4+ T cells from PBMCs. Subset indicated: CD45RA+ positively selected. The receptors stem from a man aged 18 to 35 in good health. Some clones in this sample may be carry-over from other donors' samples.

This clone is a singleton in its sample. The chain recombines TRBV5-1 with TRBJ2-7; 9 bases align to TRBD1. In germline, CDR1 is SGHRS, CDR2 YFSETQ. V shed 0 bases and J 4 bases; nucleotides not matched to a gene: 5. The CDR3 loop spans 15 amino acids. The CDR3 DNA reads TGCGCCAGCAGCTTGGAGGGACAGGGACTTTACGAGCAGTACTTC. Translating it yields CASSLEGQGLYEQYF.

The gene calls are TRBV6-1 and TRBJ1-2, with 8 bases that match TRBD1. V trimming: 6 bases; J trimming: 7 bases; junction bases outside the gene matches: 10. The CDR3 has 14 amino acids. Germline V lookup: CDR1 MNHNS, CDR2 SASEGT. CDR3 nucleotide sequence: TGTGCCAGCAGCCAAACTCAGGGGGCGGGTGGCTACACCTTC. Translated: CASSQTQGAGGYTF.

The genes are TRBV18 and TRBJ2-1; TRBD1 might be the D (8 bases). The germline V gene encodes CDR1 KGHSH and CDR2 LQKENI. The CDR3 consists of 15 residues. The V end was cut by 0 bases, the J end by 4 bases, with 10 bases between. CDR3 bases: TGTGCCAGCTCACCACCACAGGGGGGGTACAATGAGCAGTTCTTC. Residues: CASSPPQGGYNEQFF. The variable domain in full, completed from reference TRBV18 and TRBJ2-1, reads NAGVMQNPRHLVRRRGQEARLRCSPMKGHSHVYWYRQLPEEGLKFMVYLQKENIIDESGMPKERFSAEFPKEGPSILRIQQVVRGDSAAYFCASSPPQGGYNEQFFGPGTRLTVL.

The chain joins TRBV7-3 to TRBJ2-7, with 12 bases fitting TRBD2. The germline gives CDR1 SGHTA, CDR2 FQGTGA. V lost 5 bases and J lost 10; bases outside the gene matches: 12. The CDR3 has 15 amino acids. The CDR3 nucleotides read TGTGCCAGCAGCCTATTTCCGGGACTAGCGGGCCCTCAGTACTTC. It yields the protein CASSLFPGLAGPQYF. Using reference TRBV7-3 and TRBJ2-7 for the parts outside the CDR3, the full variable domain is GAGVSQTPSNKVTEKGKYVELRCDPISGHTALYWYRQSLGQGPEFLIYFQGTGAADDSGLPNDRFFAVRPEGSVSTLKIQRTERGDSAVYLCASSLFPGLAGPQYFGPGTRLTVT.

The CDR3 loop reads CATMGSNTEAFF. CDR3 DNA: TGTGCCACCATGGGCTCGAACACTGAAGCTTTCTTT. The chain couples TRBV2 to TRBJ1-1; D is unclear. V dropped 10 bases and J dropped 1 base, with 10 bases sitting between them. This CDR3 is built from 12 residues. The germline V gene encodes CDR1 SNHLY and CDR2 FYNNEI.

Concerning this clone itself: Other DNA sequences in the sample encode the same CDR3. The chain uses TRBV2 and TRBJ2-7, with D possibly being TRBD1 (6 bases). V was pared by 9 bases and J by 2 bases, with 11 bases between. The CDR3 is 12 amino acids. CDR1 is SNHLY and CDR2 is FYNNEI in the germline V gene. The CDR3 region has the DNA TGTGCCAGTTCTGGGGACACCTACGAGCAGTACTTC. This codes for CASSGDTYEQYF.

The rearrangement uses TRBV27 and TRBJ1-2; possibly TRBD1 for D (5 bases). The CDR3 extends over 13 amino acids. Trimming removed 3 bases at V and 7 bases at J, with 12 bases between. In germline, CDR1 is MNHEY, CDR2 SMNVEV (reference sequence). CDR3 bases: TGTGCCAGCAGTTTGGGAGGGGCCGGTGGCTACACCTTC. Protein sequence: CASSLGGAGGYTF.

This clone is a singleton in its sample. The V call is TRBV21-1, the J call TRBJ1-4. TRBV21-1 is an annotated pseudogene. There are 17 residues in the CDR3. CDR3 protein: CASSPPYRPGGGEKLFF. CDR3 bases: TGTGCCAGCAGCCCCCCTTATCGTCCGGGAGGAGGTGAAAAACTGTTTTTT.

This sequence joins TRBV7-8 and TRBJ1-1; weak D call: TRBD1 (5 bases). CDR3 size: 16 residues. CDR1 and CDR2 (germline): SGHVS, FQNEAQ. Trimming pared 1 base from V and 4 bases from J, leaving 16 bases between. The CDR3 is CASSLEMSGVATEAFF. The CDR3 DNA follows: TGTGCCAGCAGCTTAGAGATGTCGGGGGTTGCCACTGAAGCTTTCTTT. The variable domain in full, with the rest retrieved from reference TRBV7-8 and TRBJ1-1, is GAGVSQSPRYKVAKRGQDVALRCDPISGHVSLFWYQQALGQGPEFLTYFQNEAQLDKSGLPSDRFFAERPEGSVSTLKIQRTQQEDSAVYLCASSLEMSGVATEAFFGQGTRLTVV.

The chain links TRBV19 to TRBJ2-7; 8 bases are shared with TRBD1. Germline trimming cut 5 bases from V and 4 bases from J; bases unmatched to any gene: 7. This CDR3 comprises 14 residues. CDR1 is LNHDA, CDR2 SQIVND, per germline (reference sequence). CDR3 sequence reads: CASSARTGRYEQYF. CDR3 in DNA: TGTGCCAGTAGTGCTAGGACAGGGCGGTACGAGCAGTACTTC. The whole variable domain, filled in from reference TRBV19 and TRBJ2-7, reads DGGITQSPKYLFRKEGQNVTLSCEQNLNHDAMYWYRQDPGQGLRLIYYSQIVNDFQKGDIAEGYSVSREKKESFPLTVTSAQKNPTAFYLCASSARTGRYEQYFGPGTRLTVT.

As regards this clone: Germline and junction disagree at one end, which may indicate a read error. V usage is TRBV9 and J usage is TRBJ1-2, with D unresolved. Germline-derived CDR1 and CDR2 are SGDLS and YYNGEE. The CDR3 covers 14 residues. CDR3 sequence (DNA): TGTGCCAGCACCGTAGGTCGGGTACGGTTCGGCTACACCTTC. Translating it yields CASTVGRVRFGYTF.

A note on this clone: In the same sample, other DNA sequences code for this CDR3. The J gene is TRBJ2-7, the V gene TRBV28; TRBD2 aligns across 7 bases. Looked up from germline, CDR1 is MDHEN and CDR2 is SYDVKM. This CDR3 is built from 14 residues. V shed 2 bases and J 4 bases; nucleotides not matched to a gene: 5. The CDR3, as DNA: TGTGCCAGCAGTTTAGGCGGGAGCCGGTACGAGCAGTACTTC. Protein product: CASSLGGSRYEQYF. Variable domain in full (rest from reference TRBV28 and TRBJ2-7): DVKVTQSSRYLVKRTGEKVFLECVQDMDHENMFWYRQDPGLGLRLIYFSYDVKMKEKGDIPEGYSVSREKKERFSLILESASTNQTSMYLCASSLGGSRYEQYFGPGTRLTVT.

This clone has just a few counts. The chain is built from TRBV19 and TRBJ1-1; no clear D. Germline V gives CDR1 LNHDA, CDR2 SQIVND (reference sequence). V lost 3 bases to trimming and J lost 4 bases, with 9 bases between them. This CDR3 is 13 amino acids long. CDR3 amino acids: CASSMRVGTEAFF. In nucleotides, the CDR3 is TGTGCCAGTAGTATGCGGGTGGGCACTGAAGCTTTCTTT.

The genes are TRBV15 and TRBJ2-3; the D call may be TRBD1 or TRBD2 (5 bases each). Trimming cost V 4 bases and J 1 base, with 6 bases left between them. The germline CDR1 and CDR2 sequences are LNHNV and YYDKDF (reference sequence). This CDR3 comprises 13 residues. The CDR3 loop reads CATSMGRTDTQYF. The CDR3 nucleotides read TGTGCCACCAGCATGGGACGCACAGATACGCAGTATTTT.

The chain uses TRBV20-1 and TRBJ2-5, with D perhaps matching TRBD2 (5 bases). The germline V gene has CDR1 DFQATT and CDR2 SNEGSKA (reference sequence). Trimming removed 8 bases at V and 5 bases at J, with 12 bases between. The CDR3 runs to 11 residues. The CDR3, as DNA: TGCAGTACCTTAGGACTGGAGACCCAGTACTTC. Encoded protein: CSTLGLETQYF.

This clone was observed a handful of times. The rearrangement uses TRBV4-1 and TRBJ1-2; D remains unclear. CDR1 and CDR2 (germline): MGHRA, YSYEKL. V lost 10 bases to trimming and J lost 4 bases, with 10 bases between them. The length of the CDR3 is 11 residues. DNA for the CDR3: TGCGCCACCTCGGGGATCTATGGCTACACCTTC. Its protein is CATSGIYGYTF.

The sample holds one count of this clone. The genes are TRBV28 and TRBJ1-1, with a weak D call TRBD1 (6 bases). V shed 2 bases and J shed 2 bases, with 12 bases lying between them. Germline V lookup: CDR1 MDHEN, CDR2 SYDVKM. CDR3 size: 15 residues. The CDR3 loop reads CASSLGTLINTEAFF. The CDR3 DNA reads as TGTGCCAGCAGTTTAGGGACATTGATAAACACTGAAGCTTTCTTT.

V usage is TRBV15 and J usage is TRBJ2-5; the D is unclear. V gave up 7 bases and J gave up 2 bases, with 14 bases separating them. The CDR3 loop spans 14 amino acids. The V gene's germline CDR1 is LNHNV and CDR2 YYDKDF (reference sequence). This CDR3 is CATTPPGSQETQYF. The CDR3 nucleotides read TGTGCCACCACCCCACCTGGCAGTCAAGAGACCCAGTACTTC.

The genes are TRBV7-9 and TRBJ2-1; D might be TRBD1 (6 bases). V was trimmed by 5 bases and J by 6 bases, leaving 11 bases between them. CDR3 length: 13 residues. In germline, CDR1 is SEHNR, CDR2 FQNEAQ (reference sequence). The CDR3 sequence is CASSSKDSNEQFF. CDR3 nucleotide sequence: TGTGCCAGCAGCAGTAAGGACAGCAATGAGCAGTTCTTC.

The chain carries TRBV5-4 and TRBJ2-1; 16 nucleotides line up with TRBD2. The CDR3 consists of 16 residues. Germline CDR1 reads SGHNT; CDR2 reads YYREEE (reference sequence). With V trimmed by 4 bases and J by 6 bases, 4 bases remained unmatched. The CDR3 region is CASSSGTSGRVNEQFF. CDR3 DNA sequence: TGTGCCAGCAGCAGCGGGACTAGCGGGAGGGTCAATGAGCAGTTCTTC. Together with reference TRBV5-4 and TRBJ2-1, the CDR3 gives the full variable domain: ETGVTQSPTHLIKTRGQQVTLRCSSQSGHNTVSWYQQALGQGPQFIFQYYREEENGRGNFPPRFSGLQFPNYSSELNVNALELDDSALYLCASSSGTSGRVNEQFFGPGTRLTVL.

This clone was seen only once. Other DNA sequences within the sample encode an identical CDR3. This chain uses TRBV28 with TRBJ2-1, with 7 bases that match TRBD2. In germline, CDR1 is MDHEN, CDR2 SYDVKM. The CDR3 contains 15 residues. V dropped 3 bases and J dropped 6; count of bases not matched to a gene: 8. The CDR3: CASSLAGTGGNEQFF. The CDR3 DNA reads TGTGCCAGCAGTTTGGCGGGAACGGGAGGCAATGAGCAGTTCTTC.

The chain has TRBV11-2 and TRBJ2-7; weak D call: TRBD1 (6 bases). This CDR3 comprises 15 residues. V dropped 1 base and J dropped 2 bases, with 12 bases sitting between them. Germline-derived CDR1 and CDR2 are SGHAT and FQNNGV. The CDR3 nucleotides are TGTGCCAGCAGCTTAGCCGGGACACCTCCCTACGAGCAGTACTTC. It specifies CASSLAGTPPYEQYF.

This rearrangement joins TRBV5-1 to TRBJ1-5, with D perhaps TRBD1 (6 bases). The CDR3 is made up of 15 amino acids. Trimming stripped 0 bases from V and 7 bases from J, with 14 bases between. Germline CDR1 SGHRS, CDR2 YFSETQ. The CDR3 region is CASSLAGTRGQPQHF. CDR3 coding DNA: TGCGCCAGCAGCTTGGCCGGGACAAGGGGCCAGCCCCAGCATTTT.

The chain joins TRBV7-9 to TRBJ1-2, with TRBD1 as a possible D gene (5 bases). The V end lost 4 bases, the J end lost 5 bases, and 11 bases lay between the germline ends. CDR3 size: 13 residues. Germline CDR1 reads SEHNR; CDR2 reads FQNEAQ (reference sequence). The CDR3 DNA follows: TGTGCCAGCAGCTCGGGACGGCCGTATGGCTACACCTTC. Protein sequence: CASSSGRPYGYTF.

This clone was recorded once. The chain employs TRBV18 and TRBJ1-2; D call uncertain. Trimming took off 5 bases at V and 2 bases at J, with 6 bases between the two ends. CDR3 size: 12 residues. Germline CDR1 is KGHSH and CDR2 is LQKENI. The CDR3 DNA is TGTGCCAGCTCATCGGAGAACTATGGCTACACCTTC. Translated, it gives CASSSENYGYTF.

The chain's CDR3 is CASSQVGASGRNQYF. The CDR3 nucleotides read TGCGCCAGCAGCCAAGTTGGGGCTAGCGGGAGAAATCAGTACTTC. The chain joins TRBV4-1 to TRBJ2-4; 10 bases fit TRBD2. This CDR3 is 15 amino acids long. The ends lost 1 base at V and 12 bases at J; junction bases unmatched: 9. Germline V gives CDR1 MGHRA, CDR2 YSYEKL.

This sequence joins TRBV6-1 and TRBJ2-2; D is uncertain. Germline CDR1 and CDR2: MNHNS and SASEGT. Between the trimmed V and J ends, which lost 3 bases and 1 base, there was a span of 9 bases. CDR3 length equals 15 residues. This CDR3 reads CASSERPWNTGELFF. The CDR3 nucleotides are TGTGCCAGCAGTGAGCGACCGTGGAACACCGGGGAGCTGTTTTTT.